The 11 T cell receptor beta chains below all came from one sample that was sequenced in a study of cytomegalovirus exposure and HLA in healthy donors. Primers for the PCR totalled 60 Vbeta and 13 Jbeta. Measured with immunoSEQ multiplex PCR; TCRdb has only the in-frame clones, and not every one. The repertoire includes some 100,000 clones, more than 65% of them detected once, and 9.5% to 12% sits in the top ten. Sequencing was carried out using PBMCs. The receptor source for this set is a man aged 40-49 years in good health and CMV-seropositive.

The V and J genes are TRBV7-2 and TRBJ2-1; 13 positions agree with TRBD2. The germline V gene has CDR1 SGHTA and CDR2 FQGNSA. The CDR3 covers 16 residues. Trimming cost V 2 bases and J 6 bases; bases outside gene matches: 4. In nucleotides, the CDR3 is TGTGCCAGCAGCTTATTGGGACTAGCGGGGAGCAATGAGCAGTTCTTC. Translation: CASSLLGLAGSNEQFF.

The chain carries TRBV5-1 and TRBJ1-4; 10 nucleotides align to TRBD1. V dropped 1 base and J dropped 11; count of bases not matched to a gene: 11. This CDR3 has 16 amino acids. Germline V gene lookup returns CDR1 SGHRS and CDR2 YFSETQ. Here the CDR3 DNA reads TGCGCCAGCAGCTTGACGGCGCTGGACAGGGGGGTGAAACTGTTTTTT. Protein product: CASSLTALDRGVKLFF.

The chain links TRBV28 to TRBJ2-7; 8 nucleotides align to TRBD2. The J segment lost 2 bases and the V segment lost 8 bases, leaving 8 bases of the junction unmatched. CDR3 length equals 14 residues. Per the germline V gene, CDR1 is MDHEN and CDR2 is SYDVKM. The CDR3 sequence is CASREGRPPYEQYF. The CDR3 region has the DNA TGTGCCAGCCGGGAGGGACGACCTCCCTACGAGCAGTACTTC.

The rearrangement joins TRBV6-5 to TRBJ1-2; 8 bases match TRBD1. Trimming took 2 bases from V and 8 from J; bases not matched to a gene: 10. The CDR3 is made up of 15 amino acids. CDR1 is MNHEY, CDR2 SVGAGI, per germline. CDR3 bases: TGTGCCAGCAGTTACAACAGGGGGGCATTTGAGGGCTACACCTTC. Protein: CASSYNRGAFEGYTF.

This chain joins TRBV5-1 and TRBJ2-3, with 10 bases fitting TRBD2. Germline V gives CDR1 SGHRS, CDR2 YFSETQ. J was trimmed by 5 bases and V by 0 bases; bases with no gene match: 6. This CDR3 region has 16 residues. CDR3 amino acids: CASSLASGGALDTQYF. In DNA form, the CDR3 reads TGCGCCAGCAGCTTGGCCAGCGGGGGGGCGTTAGATACGCAGTATTTT.

This clone was seen just once. The chain links TRBV11-2 to TRBJ1-1; D unclear. The CDR3 totals 16 residues. Trimming removed 4 bases from V and 5 bases from J, with 20 bases in between. Per germline, CDR1 SGHAT and CDR2 FQNNGV. The CDR3 sequence: CASSWRRGSGDTEAFF. DNA of the CDR3: TGTGCCAGCAGCTGGAGAAGAGGGTCAGGTGATACTGAAGCTTTCTTT. Full variable domain (outside the CDR3, taken from reference TRBV11-2 and TRBJ1-1): EAGVAQSPRYKIIEKRQSVAFWCNPISGHATLYWYQQILGQGPKLLIQFQNNGVVDDSQLPKDRFSAERLKGVDSTLKIQPAKLEDSAVYLCASSWRRGSGDTEAFFGQGTRLTVV.

The sample holds one count of this clone. The CDR3 coding sequence is TGTGCCAGCAGTTCCTGGGTGACTACCTCCGCCGAGCAGTACTTC. Its protein product is CASSSWVTTSAEQYF. The rearrangement links TRBV27 to TRBJ2-7, with a possible D match to TRBD2 (5 bases). This CDR3 has 15 residues. Germline CDR1 is MNHEY and CDR2 is SMNVEV (reference sequence). The ends were cut back, 4 bases at V and 6 bases at J, with 19 bases in the middle.

The J gene is TRBJ1-2, the V gene TRBV2; TRBD1 agrees at 11 bases. CDR3 length: 16 amino acids. The V and J ends lost 8 bases and 4 bases, in that order; junction bases with no gene match: 12. The germline gives CDR1 SNHLY, CDR2 FYNNEI. The CDR3: CASAPPGTGGAYGYTF. CDR3 DNA: TGTGCCAGCGCCCCCCCGGGGACAGGGGGAGCCTATGGCTACACCTTC.

This rearrangement joins TRBV7-9 to TRBJ2-2, with 7 positions matching TRBD1. CDR1 and CDR2 (germline): SEHNR, FQNEAQ (reference sequence). J was trimmed by 1 base and V by 4 bases; bases with no gene match: 6. This CDR3 region has 16 residues. The CDR3 here is CASSSTRGWNTGELFF. The DNA for the CDR3 is TGTGCCAGCAGCTCCACCAGGGGGTGGAACACCGGGGAGCTGTTTTTT.

The rearrangement uses TRBV6-5 and TRBJ1-5, with 9 bases that match TRBD1. The junction had 9 bases not matched to a gene; V was cut back by 6 bases and J by 9 bases. Germline V gene data show CDR1 as MNHEY and CDR2 as SVGAGI. This CDR3 has 14 amino acids. The CDR3 bases are TGTGCCAGCAGACCTAGACAGGGGGTATGGCCCCAGCATTTT. Its protein is CASRPRQGVWPQHF.

A single count supports this clone. V and J are TRBV28 and TRBJ1-4; TRBD1 aligns across 10 bases. The CDR3 consists of 17 residues. The V segment lost 5 bases and the J segment 1 base; nucleotides outside the gene matches: 7. Germline CDR1 reads MDHEN; CDR2 reads SYDVKM. The CDR3 spells CASSPPGQGLTNEKLFF. CDR3 DNA sequence: TGTGCCAGCAGTCCGCCGGGACAGGGGTTAACTAATGAAAAACTGTTTTTT.